This TCR beta chain appears in the sequencing data of a study of T cell changes during pregnancy in multiple sclerosis. The length of the CDR3 is 15 residues. Trimming cost V 1 base and J 5 bases, with 11 bases left between them. CDR1 is MGHDK and CDR2 is SYGVNS in the germline V gene. Profiling relied on immunoSEQ multiplex PCR, and the TCRdb table lists in-frame clones only, not all of them. The data show some 60,000 clones, about 91% seen once. The clonotype originates from a female donor with multiple sclerosis, enrolled in a pregnancy study. The chain combines TRBV25-1 with TRBJ2-2; no clear D gene. The sequencing used peripheral blood, collected before pregnancy. This chain's CDR3 is CASSESPGSTGELFF. The CDR3 DNA sequence: TGTGCCAGCAGTGAATCGCCAGGCTCAACCGGGGAGCTGTTTTTT.